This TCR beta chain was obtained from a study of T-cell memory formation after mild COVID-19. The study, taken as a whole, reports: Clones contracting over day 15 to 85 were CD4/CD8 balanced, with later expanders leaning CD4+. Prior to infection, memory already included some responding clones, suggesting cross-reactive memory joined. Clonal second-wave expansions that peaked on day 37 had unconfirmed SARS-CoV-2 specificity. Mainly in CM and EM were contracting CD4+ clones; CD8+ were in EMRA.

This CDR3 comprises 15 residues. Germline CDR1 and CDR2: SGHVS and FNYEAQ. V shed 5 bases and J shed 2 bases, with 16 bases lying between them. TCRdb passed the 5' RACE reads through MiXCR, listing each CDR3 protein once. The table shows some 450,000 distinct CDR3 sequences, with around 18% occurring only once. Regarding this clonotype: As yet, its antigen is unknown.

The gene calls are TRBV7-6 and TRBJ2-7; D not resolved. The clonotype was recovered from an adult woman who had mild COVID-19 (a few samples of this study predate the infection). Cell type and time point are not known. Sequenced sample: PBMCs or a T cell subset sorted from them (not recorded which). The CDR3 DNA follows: TGTGCCAGCAGCCCTCGAGCTGGGCCTCCCTACGAGCAGTACTTC. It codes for CASSPRAGPPYEQYF.